These 5 T cell receptor beta chains were all obtained from the same sample, sequenced in a study of shared clonotypes between healthy human individuals. Profiled with immunoSEQ multiplex PCR; TCRdb holds only in-frame clones, not every one. Among more than 550,000 clones listed, 55% to 80% were seen once. The material sequenced was memory CD4+ T cells sorted from blood. This sample's subset: CD45RA-negative fraction. The source is a woman younger than 45 in good health.

This chain uses TRBV7-8 with TRBJ2-3, with D tentatively TRBD2 (6 bases). Deletions cut 10 bases from V and 6 bases from J, with 26 bases between. Germline V gene lookup returns CDR1 SGHVS and CDR2 FQNEAQ. The CDR3 sequence is 16 residues long. The CDR3 is CATRRAVGGRWDTQYF. The CDR3 DNA reads TGTGCCACCAGGAGAGCCGTCGGAGGGCGGTGGGATACGCAGTATTTT. Together with reference TRBV7-8 and TRBJ2-3, the CDR3 gives the full variable domain: GAGVSQSPRYKVAKRGQDVALRCDPISGHVSLFWYQQALGQGPEFLTYFQNEAQLDKSGLPSDRFFAERPEGSVSTLKIQRTQQEDSAVYLCATRRAVGGRWDTQYFGPGTRLTVL.

This clone was seen a few times. Other DNA sequences of this sample code for an identical CDR3. The rearrangement joins TRBV2 to TRBJ2-7, with a tentative D call TRBD2 (5 bases). Germline V CDR1 and CDR2: SNHLY, FYNNEI. The CDR3 loop spans 13 amino acids. V shed 0 bases and J shed 6 bases, with 9 bases lying between them. CDR3 sequence: CASSEAGDGEQYF. The CDR3 DNA is TGTGCCAGCAGTGAAGCGGGAGACGGCGAGCAGTACTTC.

This clone has at least ten counts. CDR3 sequence reads: CASRITSGRANEQFF. CDR3 DNA: TGTGCCAGCAGGATTACTAGCGGGAGGGCCAATGAGCAGTTCTTC. The V gene is TRBV11-2, the J gene TRBJ2-1; 13 bases match TRBD2. The germline V gene encodes CDR1 SGHAT and CDR2 FQNNGV. This CDR3 has 15 amino acids. The junction had 5 bases not matched to a gene; V was cut back by 6 bases and J by 6 bases.

The V gene is TRBV9, the J gene TRBJ2-3; tentative D call: TRBD2 (6 bases). This CDR3 has 18 amino acids. Germline-derived CDR1 and CDR2 are SGDLS and YYNGEE. V lost 4 bases and J lost 0, with 21 bases in between. CDR3 nucleotides: TGTGCCAGCAGCAAAGAGGGAGGACGGGGAACTAGCACAGATACGCAGTATTTT. It translates to CASSKEGGRGTSTDTQYF.

This clone showed up just once. The gene calls are TRBV18 and TRBJ2-3, with TRBD2 matching 7 bases. Germline V CDR1 and CDR2: KGHSH, LQKENI. The CDR3 covers 17 residues. V was pared by 4 bases and J by 2 bases, with 12 bases of the junction left unmatched. CDR3 nucleotide sequence: TGTGCCAGCTCACTAGGTCTCTATGCGGGAGACACAGATACGCAGTATTTT. Protein product: CASSLGLYAGDTDTQYF.